The rows below give T cell receptor beta chains drawn from one sample of a study of response to subunit inactivated influenza vaccine. TCRdb analysed the RT-PCR reads with MiXCR anew, one entry per CDR3 protein. The data hold about 830,000 distinct CDR3 sequences, with about 18% observed a single time. The input for sequencing was PBMCs from blood, taken roughly 5 days after vaccination. The origin of the receptors is a man in his fifties or sixties who received an inactivated influenza vaccine. Both conserved end residues are part of each CDR3. A D gene is named only where the DNA matches it firmly. Not every row has a clone size; where given, it reads once, few, many or a size class.

d_gene,v_gene,abundance,j_gene,CDR3aa
.,TRBV4-1,.,TRBJ2-7,CASSQIGGSSYEQYF
TRBD1,TRBV20-1,many,TRBJ2-5,CSVGTGPVQRETQYF
TRBD1,TRBV9,once,TRBJ2-7,CASSVGTGSWEQYF
.,TRBV20-1,.,TRBJ2-5,CSARAGRMETQYF
TRBD1,TRBV7-2,.,TRBJ2-2,CASTKQGKRTGELFF
.,TRBV7-2,few,TRBJ2-3,CASSLGIRGSDTQYF
.,TRBV4-2,.,TRBJ2-1,CASSQDRAGSSYNVQFF
.,TRBV7-9,.,TRBJ2-7,CASSLRDMNEQYF
TRBD1,TRBV6-2/TRBV6-3,few,TRBJ2-3,CASRDRVLDTDTQYF
.,TRBV7-6,.,TRBJ2-1,CASSLALGGLSSYNEQFF
TRBD2,TRBV20-1,many,TRBJ2-3,CSAIISGRDADTQYF
.,TRBV27,few,TRBJ1-5,CASSLLGGADQPQHF
.,TRBV27,few,TRBJ2-1,CASSLSGAVRSYNEQFF
TRBD2,TRBV6-2/TRBV6-3,few,TRBJ2-7,CASSYSVGLAGAALYEQYF
.,TRBV11-2,.,TRBJ1-1,CASSLERRWGTGGPEAFF
TRBD1,TRBV20-1,.,TRBJ2-7,CSARDLTGGASYEQYF
TRBD2,TRBV6-2/TRBV6-3,.,TRBJ2-2,CASTRAGTSGYGELFF
TRBD2,TRBV15,few,TRBJ2-3,CATSRWFSGGLGDTQYF
TRBD2,TRBV6-1,.,TRBJ2-1,CASSESGRMGYEQFF
.,TRBV18,few,TRBJ2-7,CASSPPDAYEQYF
.,TRBV4-1,few,TRBJ2-7,CASSQVLSSEQYF
.,TRBV7-9,few,TRBJ2-5,CASSIRGEETQYF
TRBD1,TRBV29-1,few,TRBJ1-2,CSLKDRNYGYTF
TRBD1,TRBV6-1,few,TRBJ1-1,CASSTGQQNTEAFF
TRBD2,TRBV5-4,few,TRBJ2-1,CASSLEASGEEQFF
TRBD1,TRBV9,.,TRBJ2-6,CASSDGQGELSGANVLTF
.,TRBV10-3,many,TRBJ2-7,CAISEGWQYF
TRBD1,TRBV5-6,.,TRBJ2-5,CASSSGTGNRETQYF
.,TRBV3-1,few,TRBJ2-7,CASSQRYMSEQYF
TRBD1,TRBV12-3/TRBV12-4,.,TRBJ1-1,CASSFGTGSRNTEAFF
.,TRBV20-1,.,TRBJ2-5,CSARVSGEETQYF
.,TRBV10-3,.,TRBJ2-1,CAISDDSNEQFF
TRBD2,TRBV6-2/TRBV6-3,few,TRBJ2-1,CASSYSIGGGLGNEQFF
TRBD2,TRBV12-3/TRBV12-4,few,TRBJ2-5,CASSTDRLAGGLETQYF
.,TRBV5-5,few,TRBJ2-1,CASSVMAEQFF
TRBD2,TRBV6-1,many,TRBJ2-7,CASSIGTSGGPYEQYF
TRBD1,TRBV6-2/TRBV6-3,few,TRBJ2-7,CASSYPPEWDRDSYEQYF
TRBD2,TRBV6-1,.,TRBJ2-3,CASGVAGGRTDTQYF
.,TRBV7-9,.,TRBJ2-5,CAMGPGLLGLLETQYF
TRBD1,TRBV29-1,many,TRBJ2-7,CSVGYGTGAWEQYF
TRBD2,TRBV15,few,TRBJ2-1,CATSRVSGVGFEQFF
.,TRBV20-1,few,TRBJ1-5,CSARDLRTPTNQPQHF
.,TRBV18,few,TRBJ1-4,CASSARSTNEKLFF
.,TRBV6-2/TRBV6-3,once,TRBJ2-1,CASSYSRRGPEVGNEQFF
TRBD2,TRBV4-2,many,TRBJ2-3,CASSQDDLTSGGAWDTQYF
.,TRBV15,few,TRBJ1-4,CATSRDHRGANEKLFF
TRBD2,TRBV12-3/TRBV12-4,many,TRBJ2-7,CASNKGTGGGEQYF
.,TRBV7-8,many,TRBJ2-1,CASSSSVSNEQFF
.,TRBV12-3/TRBV12-4,few,TRBJ1-3,CASSLAGHGNTIYF
TRBD1,TRBV12-3/TRBV12-4,.,TRBJ1-4,CASSSQGALTNEKLFF
.,TRBV7-6,.,TRBJ1-4,CASSSIQGRNEKLFF
.,TRBV6-2/TRBV6-3,.,TRBJ2-3,CASSYMISTDTQYF
TRBD2,TRBV4-2,many,TRBJ2-7,CASSRDRLAGYEQYF